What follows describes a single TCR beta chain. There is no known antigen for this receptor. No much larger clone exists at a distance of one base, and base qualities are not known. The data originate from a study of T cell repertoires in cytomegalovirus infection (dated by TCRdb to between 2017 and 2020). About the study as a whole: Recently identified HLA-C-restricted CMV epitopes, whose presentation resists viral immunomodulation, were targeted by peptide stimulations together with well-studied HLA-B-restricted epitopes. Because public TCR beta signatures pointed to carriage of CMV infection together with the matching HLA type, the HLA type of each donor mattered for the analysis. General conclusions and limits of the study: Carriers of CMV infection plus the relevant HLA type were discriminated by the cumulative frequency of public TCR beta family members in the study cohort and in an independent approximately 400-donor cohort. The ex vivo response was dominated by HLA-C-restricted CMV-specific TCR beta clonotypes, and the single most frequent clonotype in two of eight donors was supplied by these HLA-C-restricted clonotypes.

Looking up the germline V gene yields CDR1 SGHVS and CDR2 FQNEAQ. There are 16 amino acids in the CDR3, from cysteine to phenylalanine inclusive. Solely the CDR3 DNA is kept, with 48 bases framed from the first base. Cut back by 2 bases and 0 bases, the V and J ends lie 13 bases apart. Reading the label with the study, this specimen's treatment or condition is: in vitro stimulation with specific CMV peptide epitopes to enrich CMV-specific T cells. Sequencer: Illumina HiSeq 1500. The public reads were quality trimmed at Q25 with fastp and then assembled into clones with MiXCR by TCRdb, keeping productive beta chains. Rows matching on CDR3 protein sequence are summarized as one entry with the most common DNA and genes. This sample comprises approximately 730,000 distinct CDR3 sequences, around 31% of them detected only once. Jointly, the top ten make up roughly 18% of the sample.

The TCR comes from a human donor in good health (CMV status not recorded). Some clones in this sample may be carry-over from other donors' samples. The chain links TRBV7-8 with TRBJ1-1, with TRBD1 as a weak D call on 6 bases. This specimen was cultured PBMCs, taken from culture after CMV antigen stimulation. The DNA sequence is TGTGCCAGCAGCTTAAGTGGGGGGCCCCTGAACACTGAAGCTTTCTTT. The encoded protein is CASSLSGGPLNTEAFF.